What follows are 30 T cell receptor beta chains derived from one specimen sequenced in a study of blood T cell repertoires in COVID-19. Here immunoSEQ multiplex PCR was the method, and the copy in TCRdb shows in-frame clones only, minus some. The profile shows about 52,000 clones, approximately 89% of them singletons. The material sequenced was peripheral blood. All receptors come from a man at least 80 years old with active or convalescent COVID-19.

The rearrangement uses TRBV5-1 and TRBJ2-1, with D perhaps matching TRBD1 (6 bases). The V end was cut by 4 bases, the J end by 5 bases, with 13 bases between. The CDR3 spans 14 residues. Germline V gives CDR1 SGHRS, CDR2 YFSETQ. CDR3 DNA: TGCGCCAGCAGCGCCACCAGGGGCGACAATGAGCAGTTCTTC. This translates into CASSATRGDNEQFF.

The chain carries TRBV7-8 and TRBJ2-1; the D gene is possibly TRBD2 (6 bases). The V gene lost 2 bases and the J gene lost 0 bases, with 11 bases spanning the gap. The V gene's germline CDR1 is SGHVS and CDR2 FQNEAQ. CDR3 length: 16 residues. Here the CDR3 DNA reads TGTGCCAGCAGCTTAATACGGGAGCTCTCCTACAATGAGCAGTTCTTC. It yields the protein CASSLIRELSYNEQFF.

The chain carries TRBV19 and TRBJ2-5; perhaps TRBD2 as D (7 bases). The CDR3 runs to 15 residues. The V gene lost 7 bases and the J gene lost 2 bases, with 17 bases spanning the gap. Germline CDR1 is LNHDA and CDR2 is SQIVND (reference sequence). The CDR3 loop reads CASKGGEGLQETQYF. The CDR3 region has the DNA TGTGCCAGTAAGGGGGGGGAGGGATTACAAGAGACCCAGTACTTC.

The rearrangement links TRBV19 to TRBJ2-3; maybe TRBD2 (5 bases). CDR3 size: 15 residues. V dropped 5 bases and J dropped 2 bases, with 14 bases sitting between them. From germline, CDR1 is LNHDA and CDR2 SQIVND (reference sequence). Here the CDR3 DNA reads TGTGCCAGTAGTTCCACGTGGGGAGACACAGATACGCAGTATTTT. As protein: CASSSTWGDTDTQYF.

The chain has TRBV4-3 and TRBJ2-5; D unclear. V was cut by 0 bases and J by 4 bases, with 12 bases left in between. The CDR3 extends over 15 amino acids. Germline V gene lookup returns CDR1 LGHNA and CDR2 YSLEER. The CDR3 coding sequence is TGCGCCAGCAGCCAAGATGTCCTAGTTTCAGAGACCCAGTACTTC. This translates into CASSQDVLVSETQYF.

V usage is TRBV7-2 and J usage is TRBJ1-5, with unresolved D. Per germline, CDR1 SGHTA and CDR2 FQGNSA. The V and J ends lost 1 base and 7 bases respectively, with 14 bases between them. This CDR3 spans 15 amino acids. The CDR3 DNA follows: TGTGCCAGCAGCTTAGGGCACAGTACGTTGCAGCCCCAGCATTTT. This codes for CASSLGHSTLQPQHF.

The V call is TRBV18, the J call TRBJ2-3; no clear D. Germline assignment: CDR1 KGHSH and CDR2 LQKENI. The V and J ends lost 3 bases and 3 bases respectively, with 16 bases between them. CDR3 length equals 16 residues. CDR3 in amino acids: CASSPPGQTRTDTQYF. The DNA of the CDR3 is TGTGCCAGCTCACCCCCTGGTCAGACGAGGACAGATACGCAGTATTTT.

The chain recombines TRBV5-1 with TRBJ2-6; the D gene is possibly TRBD1 (5 bases). Trimming took 1 base from V and 4 from J, leaving 9 bases between them. This CDR3 spans 15 amino acids. CDR1 is SGHRS and CDR2 is YFSETQ in the germline V gene. CDR3 in amino acids: CASSLTGTGANVLTF. The CDR3, as DNA: TGCGCCAGCAGCTTGACAGGTACAGGGGCCAACGTCCTGACTTTC. The full variable domain, in which reference TRBV5-1 and TRBJ2-6 provide the parts outside the CDR3, is KAGVTQTPRYLIKTRGQQVTLSCSPISGHRSVSWYQQTPGQGLQFLFEYFSETQRNKGNFPGRFSGRQFSNSRSEMNVSTLELGDSALYLCASSLTGTGANVLTFGAGSRLTVL.

J is TRBJ2-7 and V is TRBV30, with a tentative D call TRBD1 (5 bases). The CDR3 extends over 15 amino acids. Germline V lookup: CDR1 GTSNPN, CDR2 SVGIG (reference sequence). The germline V and J ends were trimmed by 3 bases and 5 bases, with 20 bases remaining between them. The CDR3: CAWSSPGFETHEQYF. CDR3 DNA: TGTGCCTGGAGCTCTCCAGGGTTTGAAACCCACGAGCAGTACTTC.

The gene calls are TRBV7-9 and TRBJ1-5; the D gene is possibly TRBD1 (5 bases). The CDR3 covers 16 residues. Germline CDR1 SEHNR, CDR2 FQNEAQ (reference sequence). V was clipped by 1 base and J by 1 base, with 11 bases between them. CDR3 residues: CASSLGGGESNQPQHF. The CDR3 bases are TGTGCCAGCAGCTTAGGGGGAGGGGAAAGCAATCAGCCCCAGCATTTT.

V is TRBV6-2 or TRBV6-3 and J is TRBJ2-2; 7 bases agree with TRBD1. The CDR3 contains 17 residues. J was trimmed by 1 base and V by 2 bases; bases with no gene match: 7. Germline CDR1 MNHEY, CDR2 SVGEGT. The CDR3 DNA is TGTGCCAGCAGTTACAGGGGACAGCTTCAGAACACCGGGGAGCTGTTTTTT. Amino acid sequence: CASSYRGQLQNTGELFF.

The chain couples TRBV15 to TRBJ1-4, with TRBD1 matching over 9 bases. CDR3 length equals 15 residues. Unmatched junction bases numbered 3, after V lost 1 base and J lost 6 bases. Germline-derived CDR1 and CDR2 are LNHNV and YYDKDF (reference sequence). The CDR3 here is CATSRGTGGDEKLFF. Written as DNA, the CDR3 is TGTGCCACCAGCAGAGGAACAGGGGGCGATGAAAAACTGTTTTTT.

This rearrangement joins TRBV6-6 to TRBJ2-1; 7 bases align to TRBD2. The CDR3 runs 14 residues. V gave up 7 bases and J gave up 3 bases; unmatched junction bases: 6. CDR1 MNHNY and CDR2 SVGAGI come from the germline V gene (reference sequence). CDR3 region: CASTRLADYNEQFF. The CDR3 nucleotides read TGTGCCAGCACCAGACTAGCAGACTACAATGAGCAGTTCTTC.

V and J are TRBV9 and TRBJ2-1; 9 nucleotides line up with TRBD2. The CDR3 has 15 amino acids. J gave up 7 bases and V 0 bases, and 5 bases lay outside the gene matches. Germline assignment: CDR1 SGDLS and CDR2 YYNGEE. The CDR3 sequence is CASSVGSGSGNEQFF. CDR3 coding DNA: TGTGCCAGCAGCGTAGGTAGCGGGAGCGGTAATGAGCAGTTCTTC.

This chain connects TRBV11-3 to TRBJ2-1, with D possibly matching TRBD1 (5 bases). The V gene lost 0 bases and the J gene lost 2 bases, with 11 bases spanning the gap. This CDR3 contains 16 residues. Germline lookup yields CDR1 SGHNT and CDR2 YENEEA. The CDR3 DNA reads as TGTGCCAGCAGCTTAGATTCAGGGTCCGCCTACAATGAGCAGTTCTTC. Translating gives CASSLDSGSAYNEQFF.

The J gene is TRBJ2-6, the V gene TRBV19; 10 bases match TRBD1. There are 17 residues in the CDR3. V lost 5 bases to trimming and J lost 4 bases; unmatched junction nucleotides: 8. CDR1 and CDR2 (germline): LNHDA, SQIVND (reference sequence). CDR3 loop: CASSPDRGLSGANVLTF. CDR3 coding DNA: TGTGCCAGTAGTCCCGACAGGGGGCTTTCAGGGGCCAACGTCCTGACTTTC.

V and J are TRBV6-2 or TRBV6-3 and TRBJ2-5, with D unresolved. The V end was cut by 4 bases, the J end by 4 bases, with 7 bases between. The CDR3 runs 12 residues. In germline, CDR1 is MNHEY, CDR2 SVGEGT. The CDR3 spells CASSSVAETQYF. CDR3 sequence (DNA): TGTGCCAGCAGTTCAGTTGCAGAGACCCAGTACTTC.

The chain joins TRBV7-9 to TRBJ2-3, with 10 bases that match TRBD1. The junction had 3 bases not matched to a gene; V was cut back by 3 bases and J by 0 bases. Germline V gene sequence: CDR1 SEHNR, CDR2 FQNEAQ (reference sequence). CDR3 length: 16 amino acids. The CDR3 protein is CASSFRDRGSTDTQYF. Written as DNA, the CDR3 is TGTGCCAGCAGCTTCCGGGACAGGGGTAGCACAGATACGCAGTATTTT.

The J gene is TRBJ2-7, the V gene TRBV4-2; 8 bases are shared with TRBD2. From germline, CDR1 is LGHNA and CDR2 YNFKEQ. V shed 0 bases, J shed 0 bases, and the junction held 7 bases outside the gene matches. This CDR3 is built from 17 residues. The CDR3 nucleotides read TGTGCCAGCAGCCAAGATGGGGATAGCGGGATCTCCTACGAGCAGTACTTC. Amino acid sequence: CASSQDGDSGISYEQYF.

This chain connects TRBV5-4 to TRBJ1-1, with D unclear. Germline assignment: CDR1 SGHNT and CDR2 YYREEE (reference sequence). V was cut by 0 bases and J by 10 bases, with 13 bases left in between. This CDR3 comprises 13 residues. CDR3 protein: CASSLEVSGIAFF. Here the CDR3 DNA reads TGTGCCAGCAGCTTGGAGGTTTCGGGAATAGCTTTCTTT.

A single count supports this clone. The V and J genes are TRBV5-5 and TRBJ2-5, with D perhaps TRBD2 (6 bases). Trimming took 2 bases from V and 2 from J, leaving 10 bases between them. The CDR3 spans 14 residues. Germline V gene lookup returns CDR1 SGHKS and CDR2 YYEKEE (reference sequence). The CDR3 here is CASSFPGTQETQYF. The CDR3, as DNA: TGTGCCAGCAGCTTCCCCGGGACTCAAGAGACCCAGTACTTC.

The chain links TRBV20-1 to TRBJ2-1; the match to TRBD1 covers 8 bases. CDR1 and CDR2 (germline): DFQATT, SNEGSKA (reference sequence). CDR3 length: 11 amino acids. V was clipped by 1 base and J by 13 bases; unmatched bases: 3. The CDR3 DNA reads TGCAGTGCTAGAGGGGACAGGTCCCAGTTCTTC. Translating gives CSARGDRSQFF.

The chain links TRBV9 to TRBJ1-4; 7 bases match TRBD1. Gene TRBJ2-2 matches the end of the DNA better, so the J call may be wrong. CDR1 and CDR2 (germline): SGDLS, YYNGEE. The CDR3 is 14 residues long. CDR3 protein: CASSIRTGPTELFF. DNA of the CDR3: TGTGCCAGCAGCATCCGGACAGGCCCAACGGAGCTGTTTTTT.

The chain is built from TRBV7-2 and TRBJ1-4, with D tentatively TRBD1 (5 bases). CDR3 length: 14 residues. V lost 2 bases to trimming and J lost 4 bases, with 8 bases between them. Germline V CDR1 and CDR2: SGHTA, FQGNSA. CDR3 region: CASSLWGDNEKLFF. The DNA for the CDR3 is TGTGCCAGCAGCTTATGGGGCGATAATGAAAAACTGTTTTTT.

The rearrangement links TRBV4-3 to TRBJ1-6; 11 positions agree with TRBD1. V dropped 6 bases and J dropped 8; count of bases not matched to a gene: 3. This CDR3 is 14 amino acids long. Germline CDR1 is LGHNA and CDR2 is YSLEER. For the CDR3, the DNA is TGCGCCAGCAGGCCGGGACAGGGGGATTCACCCCTCCACTTT. It translates to CASRPGQGDSPLHF.

The sample holds one count of this clone. The chain couples TRBV28 to TRBJ2-1, with D tentatively TRBD2 (5 bases). V gave up 8 bases and J gave up 5 bases, with 13 bases separating them. Germline V gives CDR1 MDHEN, CDR2 SYDVKM. This CDR3 is 13 amino acids long. In nucleotides, the CDR3 is TGTGCCAGCGGGAGACCGATTAACAATGAGCAGTTCTTC. It is translated as CASGRPINNEQFF. Based on the CDR3 plus reference TRBV28 and TRBJ2-1, the full variable domain is DVKVTQSSRYLVKRTGEKVFLECVQDMDHENMFWYRQDPGLGLRLIYFSYDVKMKEKGDIPEGYSVSREKKERFSLILESASTNQTSMYLCASGRPINNEQFFGPGTRLTVL.

CDR3 protein: CAIRGVGAYNSPLHF. The CDR3 coding sequence is TGTGCCATCAGGGGAGTGGGGGCGTATAATTCACCCCTCCACTTT. J is TRBJ1-6 and V is TRBV10-3; possibly TRBD1 for D (6 bases). V lost 6 bases, J lost 4 bases, and 13 bases lay in between. Germline CDR1 is ENHRY and CDR2 is SYGVKD. The CDR3 totals 15 residues.

The rearrangement joins TRBV29-1 to TRBJ2-7; 9 bases map to TRBD2. This CDR3 contains 17 residues. The ends lost 7 bases at V and 2 bases at J; junction bases unmatched: 18. The V gene's germline CDR1 is SQVTM and CDR2 ANQGSEA. CDR3 in DNA: TGCAGCGCTACTACGTCCAAGCGGGAGGTCCCTCCCTACGAGCAGTACTTC. This gives the protein CSATTSKREVPPYEQYF.

The chain combines TRBV6-6 with TRBJ2-7, with 8 bases identical to TRBD1. The CDR3 consists of 14 residues. Looked up from germline, CDR1 is MNHNY and CDR2 is SVGAGI (reference sequence). The J segment lost 5 bases and the V segment lost 4 bases, leaving 7 bases of the junction unmatched. Here the CDR3 reads CASSSRSQGDEQYF. The CDR3 DNA follows: TGTGCCAGCAGTTCCCGATCACAGGGGGACGAGCAGTACTTC.

V usage is TRBV7-2 and J usage is TRBJ2-7; D is perhaps TRBD1 (5 bases). Germline assignment: CDR1 SGHTA and CDR2 FQGNSA. The length of the CDR3 is 14 residues. V lost 1 base and J lost 2, with 9 bases in between. CDR3: CASSLVQGPYEQYF. The CDR3 DNA reads TGTGCCAGCAGCTTAGTGCAGGGCCCCTACGAGCAGTACTTC.